The 31 T cell receptor beta chains given below trace back to one sample, sequenced in a study of cytomegalovirus exposure and HLA in healthy donors (TCRdb year 2017). The library came from the immunoSEQ multiplex PCR assay. The multiplex PCR relied on a mix of 60 forward primers for TCR Vbeta segments and 13 reverse primers for TCR Jbeta segments. Held by TCRdb, this immuneACCESS table contains in-frame sequences only and omits some clones. Under half of the omission traces to an unresolved V gene where checked; the cause of the rest is unknown. This sample lists approximately 130,000 clones; about three quarters were detected once. The biggest ten clones account for about 2.4% of the sample. The specimen sequenced was PBMCs. The receptors originated from a woman in her sixties in good health and CMV-seropositive.

The chain employs TRBV5-5 and TRBJ1-1; 7 bases fit TRBD1. Germline CDR1 SGHKS, CDR2 YYEKEE (reference sequence). The CDR3 is made up of 13 amino acids. V lost 3 bases to trimming and J lost 6 bases; unmatched junction nucleotides: 5. The DNA of the CDR3 is TGTGCCAGCAGCTGGACAGGAGATGCTGAAGCTTTCTTT. It encodes CASSWTGDAEAFF.

V gene TRBV7-2 combines with J gene TRBJ1-2, with D perhaps TRBD1 (6 bases). V was cut by 1 base and J by 4 bases, with 10 bases left in between. The CDR3 has 14 residues. In germline, CDR1 is SGHTA, CDR2 FQGNSA. The CDR3 sequence: CASSLGQASYGYTF. The CDR3 DNA reads TGTGCCAGCAGCTTAGGACAGGCGTCCTATGGCTACACCTTC.

The chain is built from TRBV18 and TRBJ1-2; 8 bases are a match to TRBD1. Losses at the gene ends were 3 bases for V and 0 bases for J; bases not matched to a gene: 6. This CDR3 is built from 16 residues. CDR1 is KGHSH and CDR2 is LQKENI in the germline V gene. The CDR3 loop reads CASSPGQALANYGYTF. The CDR3 DNA follows: TGTGCCAGCTCACCGGGACAGGCTTTAGCTAACTATGGCTACACCTTC.

For this clone: Other nucleotide sequences from this sample produce the same CDR3. V usage is TRBV10-3 and J usage is TRBJ1-1; no reliable D call. V dropped 0 bases and J dropped 6 bases, with 5 bases sitting between them. In germline, CDR1 is ENHRY, CDR2 SYGVKD. The CDR3 has 12 amino acids. CDR3 bases: TGTGCCATCAGTGAGTCCGAGGCTGAAGCTTTCTTT. This translates into CAISESEAEAFF.

The V and J genes are TRBV4-1 and TRBJ1-2, with D hard to call. Germline V gene lookup returns CDR1 MGHRA and CDR2 YSYEKL. Trimming took off 4 bases at V and 4 bases at J, with 34 bases between the two ends. This CDR3 region has 21 residues. CDR3 nucleotide sequence: TGCGCCAGCAGCCCGACCTCCTTATCGCGGCCGATAAACTCAAAATCCTATGGCTACACCTTC. It yields the protein CASSPTSLSRPINSKSYGYTF.

The chain joins TRBV10-3 to TRBJ2-1, with 8 nucleotides matching TRBD1. This CDR3 is 14 amino acids long. V dropped 7 bases and J dropped 8; count of bases not matched to a gene: 10. Germline-derived CDR1 and CDR2 are ENHRY and SYGVKD. The CDR3 DNA is TGTGCCATCAACTCTGGACAGGGTCTATATGAGCAGTTCTTC. Protein: CAINSGQGLYEQFF.

V gene TRBV4-1 combines with J gene TRBJ1-1; no clear D gene. The germline V gene encodes CDR1 MGHRA and CDR2 YSYEKL. The CDR3 is made up of 15 amino acids. Trimming removed 0 bases at V and 0 bases at J, with 8 bases between. CDR3 amino acids: CASSQEGTVNTEAFF. The CDR3 DNA reads as TGCGCCAGCAGCCAAGAAGGCACAGTGAACACTGAAGCTTTCTTT.

The chain recombines TRBV15 with TRBJ1-5, with 8 bases lining up with TRBD1. Per the germline V gene, CDR1 is LNHNV and CDR2 is YYDKDF (reference sequence). The CDR3 has 14 amino acids. V lost 4 bases and J lost 6; bases outside the gene matches: 5. This chain's CDR3 is CATSIAGGRQPQHF. The CDR3 nucleotides read TGTGCCACCAGCATTGCAGGGGGCCGTCAGCCCCAGCATTTT.

The chain couples TRBV27 to TRBJ1-6; 10 bases agree with TRBD1. CDR1 and CDR2 (germline): MNHEY, SMNVEV (reference sequence). There are 14 residues in the CDR3. V trimming: 4 bases; J trimming: 15 bases; junction bases outside the gene matches: 9. CDR3: CASSYGTGASFLHF. CDR3 nucleotides: TGTGCCAGCAGTTATGGGACAGGGGCCTCGTTCCTCCACTTT.

The V call is TRBV6-5, the J call TRBJ1-5; TRBD1 matches 8 bases. CDR3 length: 16 amino acids. From germline, CDR1 is MNHEY and CDR2 SVGAGI. V gave up 0 bases and J gave up 6 bases; unmatched junction bases: 7. This chain's CDR3 is CASSYSNQGARQPQHF. As DNA, the CDR3 is TGTGCCAGCAGTTACTCAAATCAGGGGGCGCGTCAGCCCCAGCATTTT.

The rearrangement links TRBV18 to TRBJ2-6; TRBD1 matches 9 bases. The CDR3 contains 18 residues. Germline-derived CDR1 and CDR2 are KGHSH and LQKENI. V dropped 0 bases and J dropped 0; count of bases not matched to a gene: 3. The CDR3 DNA follows: TGTGCCAGCTCACCACCTGGACAGGGGACCTCTGGGGCCAACGTCCTGACTTTC. It is translated as CASSPPGQGTSGANVLTF. The full variable domain, with the rest looked up from reference TRBV18 and TRBJ2-6, is NAGVMQNPRHLVRRRGQEARLRCSPMKGHSHVYWYRQLPEEGLKFMVYLQKENIIDESGMPKERFSAEFPKEGPSILRIQQVVRGDSAAYFCASSPPGQGTSGANVLTFGAGSRLTVL.

This clone was detected a few times. Other nucleotide sequences in the sample specify the same CDR3. The chain combines TRBV9 with TRBJ2-1; 12 nucleotides agree with TRBD2. CDR3 length: 15 amino acids. The V and J ends lost 3 bases and 6 bases, in that order; junction bases with no gene match: 4. CDR1 and CDR2 from the germline V gene are SGDLS and YYNGEE. Here the CDR3 reads CASSASGGATNEQFF. The CDR3 DNA reads as TGTGCCAGCAGCGCTAGCGGGGGGGCCACCAATGAGCAGTTCTTC.

The chain combines TRBV7-9 with TRBJ2-3, with TRBD2 matching over 10 bases. Germline CDR1 is SEHNR and CDR2 is FQNEAQ (reference sequence). Trimming cost V 1 base and J 4 bases; bases outside gene matches: 11. CDR3 length equals 18 residues. CDR3 residues: CASSLGSSGGTTADTQYF. In DNA form, the CDR3 reads TGTGCCAGCAGCTTAGGGTCTAGCGGGGGAACGACCGCAGATACGCAGTATTTT.

This clone was counted a few times. In DNA form, the CDR3 reads TGTGCCAGCAGCTTACCCGGACAGGGAGGCTACACCTTC. Its protein product is CASSLPGQGGYTF. V is TRBV11-2 and J is TRBJ1-2, with TRBD1 matching over 8 bases. Trimming took 2 bases from V and 8 from J; bases not matched to a gene: 4. This CDR3 spans 13 amino acids. Germline lookup yields CDR1 SGHAT and CDR2 FQNNGV. The whole variable domain, remainder taken from reference TRBV11-2 and TRBJ1-2, is EAGVAQSPRYKIIEKRQSVAFWCNPISGHATLYWYQQILGQGPKLLIQFQNNGVVDDSQLPKDRFSAERLKGVDSTLKIQPAKLEDSAVYLCASSLPGQGGYTFGSGTRLTVV.

This clone has more than one count but fewer than ten. J is TRBJ2-3 and V is TRBV5-1; 15 bases fit TRBD2. This CDR3 region has 17 residues. Germline-derived CDR1 and CDR2 are SGHRS and YFSETQ. The junction had 5 bases not matched to a gene; V was cut back by 4 bases and J by 2 bases. CDR3 sequence (DNA): TGCGCCAGCAGCCGGGGGACTAGCGGGGGGTACACAGATACGCAGTATTTT. This encodes CASSRGTSGGYTDTQYF.

V and J are TRBV13 and TRBJ1-1, with D unresolved. The ends were cut back, 3 bases at V and 5 bases at J, with 19 bases in the middle. The CDR3 runs to 16 residues. Germline loops: CDR1 PRHDT, CDR2 FYEKMQ (reference sequence). CDR3 sequence: CASSFAHLTGGTEAFF. In nucleotides, the CDR3 is TGTGCCAGCAGCTTTGCACACCTTACGGGCGGGACTGAAGCTTTCTTT.

The chain employs TRBV4-2 and TRBJ2-3; 8 nucleotides align to TRBD2. Trimming took 5 bases from V and 2 from J; bases not matched to a gene: 9. The CDR3 is 16 residues long. From germline, CDR1 is LGHNA and CDR2 YNFKEQ. The CDR3 region has the DNA TGTGCCAGCAGCAGGGAGGTAGCGGGGAACACAGATACGCAGTATTTT. It codes for CASSREVAGNTDTQYF.

The chain links TRBV30 to TRBJ1-4; TRBD1 might be the D (5 bases). The CDR3 extends over 15 amino acids. The V end was cut by 3 bases, the J end by 7 bases, with 18 bases between. The germline V gene has CDR1 GTSNPN and CDR2 SVGIG (reference sequence). This chain's CDR3 is CAWRLRGGEGEKLFF. CDR3 DNA: TGTGCCTGGAGACTTCGGGGCGGGGAAGGTGAAAAACTGTTTTTT.

The rearrangement uses TRBV14 and TRBJ1-2; D not resolved. Trimming removed 0 bases at V and 4 bases at J, with 15 bases between. Germline CDR1 SGHDN, CDR2 FVKESK. The CDR3 has 16 amino acids. The CDR3 nucleotides are TGTGCCAGCAGCCAAGAACTCAAGCCCCTAGGCTATGGCTACACCTTC. It codes for CASSQELKPLGYGYTF.

The chain carries TRBV4-1 and TRBJ1-2; 8 bases agree with TRBD1. The CDR3 sequence is 18 residues long. After removal of 0 bases from V and 0 bases from J, the junction contained 9 bases not matched to a gene. Germline CDR1 MGHRA, CDR2 YSYEKL. The CDR3 spells CASSQEQGDQRPNYGYTF. The CDR3 DNA is TGCGCCAGCAGCCAAGAACAGGGGGACCAACGACCTAACTATGGCTACACCTTC.

Written as DNA, the CDR3 is TGTGCCAGCAGTTTTATTTTCCGGCAGCGGAGCTTGAACACCGGGGAGCTGTTTTTT. Its protein is CASSFIFRQRSLNTGELFF. The V call is TRBV28, the J call TRBJ2-2; D may be TRBD2 (5 bases). Trimming removed 3 bases from V and 1 base from J, with 21 bases in between. CDR1 MDHEN and CDR2 SYDVKM come from the germline V gene. The CDR3 is made up of 19 amino acids.

In nucleotides, the CDR3 is TGTGCCAGCAGTGGCACTCCTAATTCACCCCTCCACTTT. This translates into CASSGTPNSPLHF. The rearrangement joins TRBV2 to TRBJ1-6, with D unresolved. Deletions cut 4 bases from V and 6 bases from J, with 7 bases between. The CDR3 runs to 13 residues. CDR1 and CDR2 from the germline V gene are SNHLY and FYNNEI. The variable domain in full, completed from reference TRBV2 and TRBJ1-6, reads EPEVTQTPSHQVTQMGQEVILRCVPISNHLYFYWYRQILGQKVEFLVSFYNNEISEKSEIFDDQFSVERPDGSNFTLKIRSTKLEDSAMYFCASSGTPNSPLHFGNGTRLTVT.

The chain has TRBV10-1 and TRBJ2-2; 9 bases match TRBD2. CDR3 length: 17 amino acids. V lost 4 bases and J lost 6; bases outside the gene matches: 12. Germline V CDR1 and CDR2: WNHNN, SYGVQD (reference sequence). The CDR3 here is CASSALPQRGAAGELFF. CDR3 nucleotides: TGCGCCAGCAGTGCCCTTCCTCAGCGGGGGGCGGCCGGGGAGCTGTTTTTT.

Comment on this clone: The junction does not match germline at one end; this may be a read error. This chain connects TRBV29-1 to TRBJ1-4, with D unclear. Germline lookup yields CDR1 SQVTM and CDR2 ANQGSEA. The CDR3 runs to 11 residues. The CDR3 reads CSARTHEKLFF. Here the CDR3 DNA reads TGCAGCGCACGCACGCATGAGAAACTGTTTTTT.

This clone was detected a few times. V is TRBV7-6 and J is TRBJ2-5, with D possibly matching TRBD1 (5 bases). CDR3 length: 15 amino acids. Trimming stripped 1 base from V and 0 bases from J, with 9 bases between. The germline V gene has CDR1 SGHVS and CDR2 FNYEAQ. The CDR3 loop reads CASSLGGANQETQYF. CDR3 DNA: TGTGCCAGCAGCTTAGGTGGGGCCAACCAAGAGACCCAGTACTTC.

This clone was found a few times. The V and J genes are TRBV5-1 and TRBJ2-2; the match to TRBD2 covers 8 bases. Germline V gives CDR1 SGHRS, CDR2 YFSETQ. The V segment lost 2 bases and the J segment 7 bases; nucleotides outside the gene matches: 4. This CDR3 has 14 amino acids. The CDR3 sequence is CASSFGGASGELFF. CDR3 bases: TGCGCCAGCAGCTTCGGGGGGGCCAGCGGGGAGCTGTTTTTT. Using reference TRBV5-1 and TRBJ2-2 for the parts outside the CDR3, the full variable domain is KAGVTQTPRYLIKTRGQQVTLSCSPISGHRSVSWYQQTPGQGLQFLFEYFSETQRNKGNFPGRFSGRQFSNSRSEMNVSTLELGDSALYLCASSFGGASGELFFGEGSRLTVL.

The genes are TRBV28 and TRBJ2-1; 7 positions match TRBD1. V lost 6 bases, J lost 6 bases, and 8 bases stayed unmatched. The CDR3 runs to 14 residues. Germline V CDR1 and CDR2: MDHEN, SYDVKM. The CDR3 here is CASRRQGESNEQFF. As DNA, the CDR3 is TGTGCCAGCAGGAGACAGGGTGAATCCAATGAGCAGTTCTTC.

The chain carries TRBV4-1 and TRBJ2-5; 12 nucleotides match TRBD2. The ends lost 7 bases at V and 4 bases at J; junction bases unmatched: 7. Germline CDR1 MGHRA, CDR2 YSYEKL. The CDR3 sequence is 15 residues long. The CDR3 is CASTETSGGGETQYF. In DNA form, the CDR3 reads TGCGCCAGCACCGAGACTAGCGGGGGAGGAGAGACCCAGTACTTC.

The chain recombines TRBV4-1 with TRBJ1-5, with D perhaps matching TRBD1 (6 bases). The length of the CDR3 is 16 residues. Germline V lookup: CDR1 MGHRA, CDR2 YSYEKL. V was clipped by 0 bases and J by 5 bases, with 14 bases between them. This chain's CDR3 is CASSQDIIGQYQPQHF. CDR3 in DNA: TGCGCCAGCAGCCAAGATATAATCGGACAGTATCAGCCCCAGCATTTT.

The DNA for the CDR3 is TGTGCCAGCAGTCTGGGACAGCCCACGGATACGCAGTATTTT. This codes for CASSLGQPTDTQYF. The chain is built from TRBV2 and TRBJ2-3, with 7 bases fitting TRBD1. Germline lookup yields CDR1 SNHLY and CDR2 FYNNEI. V trimming: 5 bases; J trimming: 6 bases; junction bases outside the gene matches: 8. The CDR3 covers 14 residues.

V and J are TRBV9 and TRBJ1-2; 8 positions agree with TRBD1. V shed 2 bases, J shed 8 bases, and the junction held 5 bases outside the gene matches. Per the germline V gene, CDR1 is SGDLS and CDR2 is YYNGEE. The CDR3 is made up of 13 amino acids. CDR3 nucleotides: TGTGCCAGCAGCGTTCAGGGGGCGGGAGGCTACACCTTC. Its translation is CASSVQGAGGYTF.